The 3 T cell receptor beta chains reported below all come from one sample, sequenced in a study of T-cell memory formation after mild COVID-19. Using its own MiXCR run on the 5' RACE reads, TCRdb lists one record per CDR3 protein. This sample has more than 120,000 distinct CDR3 sequences, with around 21% found just once. Sequencing used PBMCs or a T cell subset sorted from them (not recorded which). The source is an adult woman who had mild COVID-19 (a few samples of this study predate the infection). Cell type and time point are not known.

The chain has TRBV20-1 and TRBJ2-2; D may be TRBD1 (5 bases). V was pared by 2 bases and J by 2 bases, with 12 bases between. Germline-derived CDR1 and CDR2 are DFQATT and SNEGSKA (reference sequence). This CDR3 contains 15 residues. In DNA, the CDR3 is TGCAGTGCTAGATTGGGGCAGACAAACACCGGGGAGCTGTTTTTT. As protein: CSARLGQTNTGELFF.

The V gene is TRBV24-1, the J gene TRBJ2-5, with D possibly being TRBD1 (6 bases). Per the germline V gene, CDR1 is KGHDR and CDR2 is SFDVKD. V was clipped by 4 bases and J by 1 base, with 9 bases between them. The CDR3 contains 14 residues. This chain's CDR3 is CATSEQGPQETQYF. For the CDR3, the DNA is TGTGCCACCAGTGAACAGGGCCCCCAAGAGACCCAGTACTTC.

This clonotype was found a few times. The V call is TRBV6-6, the J call TRBJ1-2, with D possibly matching TRBD1 (6 bases). CDR1 and CDR2 from the germline V gene are MNHNY and SVGAGI (reference sequence). The CDR3 runs 15 residues. Trimming took 2 bases from V and 5 from J, leaving 15 bases between them. The chain's CDR3 is CASSYGSQGLYGYTF. For the CDR3, the DNA is TGTGCCAGCAGTTACGGAAGCCAGGGGCTTTATGGCTACACCTTC.